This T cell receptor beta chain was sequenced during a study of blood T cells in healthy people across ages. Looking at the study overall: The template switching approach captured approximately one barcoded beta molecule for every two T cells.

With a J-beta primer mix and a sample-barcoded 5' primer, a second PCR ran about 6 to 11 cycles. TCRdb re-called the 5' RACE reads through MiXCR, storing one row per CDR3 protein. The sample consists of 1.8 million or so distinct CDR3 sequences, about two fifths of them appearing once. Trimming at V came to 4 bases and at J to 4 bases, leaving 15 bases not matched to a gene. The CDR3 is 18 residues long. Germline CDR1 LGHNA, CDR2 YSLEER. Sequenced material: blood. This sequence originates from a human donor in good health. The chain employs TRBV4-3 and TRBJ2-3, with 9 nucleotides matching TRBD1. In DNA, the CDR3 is TGCGCCAGCAGCCCGGGATACTTAACAGGGGGCGAGTCAGATACGCAGTATTTT. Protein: CASSPGYLTGGESDTQYF.